Listed below are T cell receptor beta chains from one sample, sequenced in a study of T cells of healthy individuals. Each CDR3 protein is one row after TCRdb ran MiXCR on the 5' RACE reads. The table has about 53,000 distinct CDR3 sequences, around 15% seen once; the top ten hold 15% to 20%. These receptors were taken from a human donor in good health. Both conserved end residues are part of each CDR3. A D gene is named only where the DNA matches it firmly. Clone sizes are given selectively: once, few, many, or a class where the clone is expanded.

d_call: TRBD1
j_call: TRBJ2-2
clone_size: few
v_call: TRBV5-6
cdr3_aa: CASSLQGAYTGELFF
cdr3_nt: TGTGCCAGCAGCTTACAGGGGGCCTACACCGGGGAGCTGTTTTTT

d_call: NA
j_call: TRBJ2-7
clone_size: few
v_call: TRBV10-2
cdr3_aa: CASSEVLGAGEQYF
cdr3_nt: TGCGCCAGCAGTGAGGTCTTGGGGGCGGGCGAGCAGTACTTC

d_call: NA
j_call: TRBJ2-6
clone_size: NA
v_call: TRBV6-5
cdr3_aa: CASSRRSSGANVLTF
cdr3_nt: TGTGCCAGCAGTCGACGGAGCTCTGGGGCCAACGTCCTGACTTTC

d_call: NA
j_call: TRBJ2-4
clone_size: many
v_call: TRBV6-4
cdr3_aa: CASSQTGEGNIQYF
cdr3_nt: TGTGCCAGCAGTCAAACAGGGGAGGGGAACATTCAGTACTTC

d_call: NA
j_call: TRBJ2-2
clone_size: NA
v_call: TRBV15
cdr3_aa: CATSRGDPTGELFF
cdr3_nt: TGTGCCACCAGCAGAGGGGACCCTACCGGGGAGCTGTTTTTT

d_call: TRBD2
j_call: TRBJ2-1
clone_size: NA
v_call: TRBV29-1
cdr3_aa: CSALGGGPTNEQFF
cdr3_nt: TGCAGCGCCCTTGGGGGAGGGCCGACAAATGAGCAGTTCTTC

d_call: TRBD1
j_call: TRBJ1-4
clone_size: few
v_call: TRBV5-1
cdr3_aa: CASSSGDRDSLREKLFF
cdr3_nt: TGCGCCAGCAGCTCCGGGGACAGGGATAGCCTTAGAGAAAAACTGTTTTTT

d_call: NA
j_call: TRBJ2-1
clone_size: NA
v_call: TRBV6-1
cdr3_aa: CASSPRGTDYNEQFF
cdr3_nt: TGTGCCAGCAGTCCGCGTGGGACTGATTACAATGAGCAGTTCTTC

d_call: TRBD1
j_call: TRBJ1-4
clone_size: many
v_call: TRBV20-1
cdr3_aa: CSVPGQVSSVAEKLFF
cdr3_nt: TGCAGCGTCCCGGGACAGGTGTCGTCGGTGGCAGAAAAACTGTTTTTT

d_call: TRBD1
j_call: TRBJ1-2
clone_size: many
v_call: TRBV28
cdr3_aa: CASSLPDRGGYTF
cdr3_nt: TGTGCCAGCAGTTTACCGGACAGGGGTGGCTACACCTTC

d_call: TRBD2
j_call: TRBJ2-7
clone_size: once
v_call: TRBV20-1
cdr3_aa: CSARERTSVDSYEQYF
cdr3_nt: TGCAGTGCTAGGGAACGAACTAGCGTGGACTCCTACGAGCAGTACTTC

d_call: NA
j_call: TRBJ1-1
clone_size: many
v_call: TRBV29-1
cdr3_aa: CSVVWGNTEAFF
cdr3_nt: TGCAGCGTTGTTTGGGGGAACACTGAAGCTTTCTTT

d_call: NA
j_call: TRBJ2-7
clone_size: once
v_call: TRBV21-1
cdr3_aa: CASSKWRRYEQYF
cdr3_nt: TGTGCCAGCAGCAAGTGGCGAAGGTACGAGCAGTACTTC

d_call: NA
j_call: TRBJ1-1
clone_size: NA
v_call: TRBV12-3/TRBV12-4
cdr3_aa: CASSLASEAFF
cdr3_nt: TGTGCCAGCAGTTTAGCTTCTGAAGCTTTCTTT

d_call: NA
j_call: TRBJ2-3
clone_size: many
v_call: TRBV7-2
cdr3_aa: CASSLGSVTSTDTQYF
cdr3_nt: TGTGCCAGCAGCTTAGGTTCAGTTACTAGCACAGATACGCAGTATTTT

d_call: NA
j_call: TRBJ2-7
clone_size: NA
v_call: TRBV7-2
cdr3_aa: CASSLNVYEQYF
cdr3_nt: TGTGCCAGCAGCTTAAACGTCTACGAGCAGTACTTC

d_call: NA
j_call: TRBJ2-1
clone_size: few
v_call: TRBV5-1
cdr3_aa: CASSPRLGNEQFF
cdr3_nt: TGCGCCAGCAGCCCCCGGCTCGGCAATGAGCAGTTCTTC

d_call: TRBD1
j_call: TRBJ1-2
clone_size: few
v_call: TRBV10-3
cdr3_aa: CASSWGQGVDGYTF
cdr3_nt: TGTGCCAGCAGTTGGGGACAGGGGGTTGATGGCTACACCTTC

d_call: TRBD2
j_call: TRBJ2-7
clone_size: many
v_call: TRBV6-6
cdr3_aa: CASWASGDYEQYF
cdr3_nt: TGTGCCAGCTGGGCTAGCGGAGACTACGAGCAGTACTTC

d_call: TRBD2
j_call: TRBJ2-7
clone_size: many
v_call: TRBV6-6
cdr3_aa: CASSYASGRYEQYF
cdr3_nt: TGTGCCAGCAGTTACGCTAGCGGGAGATACGAGCAGTACTTC

d_call: NA
j_call: TRBJ2-3
clone_size: many
v_call: TRBV20-1
cdr3_aa: CSARVLGSTDTQYF
cdr3_nt: TGCAGTGCTAGGGTCCTCGGGAGCACAGATACGCAGTATTTT

d_call: NA
j_call: TRBJ1-6
clone_size: few
v_call: TRBV5-1
cdr3_aa: CASSLGPQGNNSPLHF
cdr3_nt: TGCGCCAGCAGCTTAGGCCCTCAGGGGAATAATTCACCCCTCCACTTT

d_call: NA
j_call: TRBJ2-5
clone_size: many
v_call: TRBV25-1
cdr3_aa: CASSEWTEETQYF
cdr3_nt: TGTGCCAGCAGTGAATGGACCGAAGAGACCCAGTACTTC